This TCR beta chain was captured in a study of blood T cell repertoires in COVID-19. Produced via immunoSEQ multiplex PCR; TCRdb's table is partial and in-frame only. Among some 52,000 clones listed, about nine tenths were seen once. This CDR3 spans 14 amino acids. The junction had 3 bases not matched to a gene; V was cut back by 4 bases and J by 4 bases. From germline, CDR1 is SGHRS and CDR2 YFSETQ. V usage is TRBV5-1 and J usage is TRBJ1-4; 8 nucleotides agree with TRBD1. The sequenced sample was peripheral blood. The receptor comes from a human donor in a cohort sampled during active COVID-19. CDR3 nucleotide sequence: TGCGCCAGCAGCACGGGACAGGATAATGAAAAACTGTTTTTT. This translates into CASSTGQDNEKLFF.